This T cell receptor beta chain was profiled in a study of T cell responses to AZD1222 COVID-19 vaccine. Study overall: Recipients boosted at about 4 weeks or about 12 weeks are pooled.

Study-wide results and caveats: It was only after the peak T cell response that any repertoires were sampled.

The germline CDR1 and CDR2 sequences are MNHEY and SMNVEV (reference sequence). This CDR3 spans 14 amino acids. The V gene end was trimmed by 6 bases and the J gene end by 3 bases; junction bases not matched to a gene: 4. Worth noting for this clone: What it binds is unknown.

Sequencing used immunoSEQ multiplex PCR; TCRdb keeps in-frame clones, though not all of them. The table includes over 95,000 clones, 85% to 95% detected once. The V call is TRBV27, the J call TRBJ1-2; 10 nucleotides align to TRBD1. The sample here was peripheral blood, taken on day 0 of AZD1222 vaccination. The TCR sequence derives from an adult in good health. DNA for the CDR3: TGTGCCAGCAGGGGACAGGGGCGTTACTATGGCTACACCTTC. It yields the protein CASRGQGRYYGYTF.